Below, 15 T cell receptor beta chains from the same sample are listed, as sequenced in a study of cytomegalovirus exposure and HLA in healthy donors. Primers: 60 Vbeta forward and 13 Jbeta reverse. The method was immunoSEQ multiplex PCR; TCRdb's version includes in-frame clones alone and lacks a portion of them. The sample carries hundreds of thousands of clones, 70% to 80% recorded once. The sequencing sample was made of PBMCs. These receptors originate from a man between 35 and 55 years old in good health and CMV-seronegative.

This clone was counted once. This chain joins TRBV5-1 and TRBJ1-6; unclear D gene. The ends were cut back, 4 bases at V and 0 bases at J, with 8 bases in the middle. The CDR3 is 15 residues long. Per germline, CDR1 SGHRS and CDR2 YFSETQ. CDR3 in DNA: TGCGCCAGCAGCGCCGCCGGCTCCTATAATTCACCCCTCCACTTT. Amino acid sequence: CASSAAGSYNSPLHF.

V and J are TRBV14 and TRBJ2-2, with D possibly matching TRBD1 (6 bases). This CDR3 has 14 amino acids. The germline V and J ends were trimmed by 5 bases and 2 bases, with 9 bases remaining between them. Germline values: CDR1 SGHDN, CDR2 FVKESK. For the CDR3, the DNA is TGTGCCAGCAGCTGGGGGCCTAACACCGGGGAGCTGTTTTTT. The encoded protein is CASSWGPNTGELFF.

This clone was counted a few times. The chain recombines TRBV5-1 with TRBJ1-1; 8 bases line up with TRBD1. Germline V gene sequence: CDR1 SGHRS, CDR2 YFSETQ. The CDR3 is made up of 19 amino acids. With 1 base clipped from V and 1 base from J, the junction kept 15 bases outside the gene matches. CDR3 protein: CASSLSVVAGGWGNTEAFF. Here the CDR3 DNA reads TGCGCCAGCAGCTTGTCCGTCGTGGCAGGGGGCTGGGGGAACACTGAAGCTTTCTTT.

This clone was seen more than once but under ten times. The rearrangement links TRBV4-3 to TRBJ2-6, with 11 bases aligning to TRBD1. The CDR3 runs to 17 residues. Losses at the gene ends were 1 base for V and 3 bases for J; bases not matched to a gene: 2. The germline V gene has CDR1 LGHNA and CDR2 YSLEER. The CDR3 protein is CASSQGTGGDGANVLTF. In DNA form, the CDR3 reads TGCGCCAGCAGCCAAGGGACAGGGGGCGATGGGGCCAACGTCCTGACTTTC.

The gene calls are TRBV30 and TRBJ2-2; D might be TRBD2 (5 bases). Trimming cost V 2 bases and J 6 bases, with 7 bases left between them. The CDR3 contains 12 residues. Germline V gene data show CDR1 as GTSNPN and CDR2 as SVGIG (reference sequence). Written as DNA, the CDR3 is TGTGCCTGGAGTATCGGGGCCGGGGAGCTGTTTTTT. The encoded protein is CAWSIGAGELFF.

V and J are TRBV7-9 and TRBJ2-5; a possible D gene is TRBD2 (6 bases). CDR3 size: 14 residues. V was cut by 0 bases and J by 4 bases, with 9 bases left in between. Germline CDR1 reads SEHNR; CDR2 reads FQNEAQ (reference sequence). The CDR3 bases are TGTGCCAGCAGCTTAGCGCGCGGGGCAGAGACCCAGTACTTC. Amino acids: CASSLARGAETQYF.

This clone occurred a few times. J is TRBJ1-4 and V is TRBV4-3; the D is unclear. This CDR3 is built from 15 residues. Trimming removed 4 bases at V and 0 bases at J, with 9 bases between. Germline V gene sequence: CDR1 LGHNA, CDR2 YSLEER. The CDR3 DNA follows: TGCGCCAGCAGCCCGGAGGGATCAACTAATGAAAAACTGTTTTTT. Its translation: CASSPEGSTNEKLFF.

This clone was counted only a few times. The rearrangement joins TRBV6-1 to TRBJ1-1, with D possibly TRBD1 on 5 matching bases. Germline CDR1 reads MNHNS; CDR2 reads SASEGT. Trimming pared 6 bases from V and 4 bases from J, leaving 9 bases between. The CDR3 runs 12 residues. The CDR3 DNA reads as TGTGCCAGCAGCCGGGGGAGCACTGAAGCTTTCTTT. Residues: CASSRGSTEAFF.

This sequence joins TRBV13 and TRBJ2-5; 7 positions agree with TRBD1. The end of the DNA aligns better with TRBJ2-7, so the J call may be wrong. Looked up from germline, CDR1 is PRHDT and CDR2 is FYEKMQ (reference sequence). CDR3 length equals 14 residues. CDR3 in DNA: TGTGCCAGCAGCACCAGACAGGGTTCCTACGAGCAGTACTTC. Amino acids: CASSTRQGSYEQYF.

J is TRBJ1-5 and V is TRBV28, with 7 bases matching TRBD1. The trim removed 6 bases at V and 4 bases at J, leaving 12 bases unmatched. Germline V gene lookup returns CDR1 MDHEN and CDR2 SYDVKM. The CDR3 is 16 residues long. The CDR3 sequence is CASSPSRQGENQPQHF. DNA for the CDR3: TGTGCCAGCAGCCCATCCCGACAGGGAGAGAATCAGCCCCAGCATTTT.

This clone has a handful of counts. The chain recombines TRBV7-2 with TRBJ2-4; TRBD2 is a possible D gene (6 bases). From germline, CDR1 is SGHTA and CDR2 FQGNSA. CDR3 size: 18 residues. Trimming cost V 2 bases and J 0 bases, with 17 bases left between them. The CDR3 sequence is CASSLPLLAPIAKNIQYF. The CDR3 DNA reads as TGTGCCAGCAGCTTACCTCTCCTAGCGCCGATAGCCAAAAACATTCAGTACTTC.

The chain recombines TRBV27 with TRBJ1-4; 8 nucleotides align to TRBD1. Germline CDR1 MNHEY, CDR2 SMNVEV (reference sequence). The V and J ends lost 7 bases and 10 bases, in that order; junction bases with no gene match: 11. The CDR3 is 14 residues long. CDR3 loop: CASKVDRGLGKLFF. The CDR3 nucleotides are TGTGCCAGCAAAGTTGACAGGGGTCTAGGAAAACTGTTTTTT.

A remark on this clone: Compared with germline, one end of the junction differs, possibly owing to a read error. The chain combines TRBV10-1 with TRBJ1-5, with 8 bases lining up with TRBD1. CDR3 length: 18 residues. Germline loops: CDR1 WNHNN, CDR2 SYGVQD (reference sequence). The CDR3 protein is CASSELVYRDRSNQPQHF. CDR3 bases: TGCGCTAGCAGTGAGTTAGTTTACCGGGACAGGAGCAATCAGCCCCAGCATTTT.

V is TRBV11-2 and J is TRBJ1-3, with D possibly being TRBD1 (5 bases). The ends were cut back, 7 bases at V and 3 bases at J, with 25 bases in the middle. Germline assignment: CDR1 SGHAT and CDR2 FQNNGV. CDR3 size: 18 residues. The chain's CDR3 is CASKVSEAGRADGNTIYF. Written as DNA, the CDR3 is TGTGCCAGCAAAGTGAGTGAGGCGGGGCGAGCGGATGGAAACACCATATATTTT.

The chain combines TRBV6-1 with TRBJ1-5; 7 bases align to TRBD1. The CDR3 contains 15 residues. J gave up 6 bases and V 6 bases, and 11 bases lay outside the gene matches. The germline gives CDR1 MNHNS, CDR2 SASEGT. The CDR3 DNA is TGTGCCAGCAGGAAGGGGGCGGGGGGCGGTCAGCCCCAGCATTTT. Amino acids: CASRKGAGGGQPQHF.